Below, 28 T cell receptor beta chains from the same sample are listed, as sequenced in a study of regulatory T cells in long-lasting Graves disease. Time point reported: newly diagnosed GD, antithyroid drugs for less than 3 months. There was RNA extracted from PBMCs, and the TCR library was made from it. According to the study, TCR beta libraries were built with iRepertoire HTBI primers and CDR3-region Arm-PCR. TCRdb re-analysed the multiplex PCR reads in MiXCR, keeping a single row per CDR3 protein. The sample holds more than 400,000 distinct CDR3 sequences; 16% are singletons and the top ten take less than 15%. The data also belong to a second study, concerning T cells in Graves' hyperthyroidism and ophthalmopathy.

The starting material was peripheral blood mononuclear cells (PBMCs), obtained at new diagnosis, from a patient treated with antithyroid drugs. Receptors were obtained from a man between 35 and 55 years old with Graves disease.

The chain uses TRBV20-1 and TRBJ1-5; TRBD1 is a possible D gene (5 bases). Germline CDR1 reads DFQATT; CDR2 reads SNEGSKA (reference sequence). This CDR3 region has 13 residues. V dropped 3 bases and J dropped 3 bases, with 9 bases sitting between them. The DNA of the CDR3 is TGCAGTGCTAGGGAGACAGCCAATCAGCCCCAGCATTTT. Translated: CSARETANQPQHF.

The CDR3 DNA sequence: TGTGCCAGCAGTGAAGAGGATCGGACAGCCGACCCGGAGCAGTTCTTC. The encoded protein is CASSEEDRTADPEQFF. V and J are TRBV6-1 and TRBJ2-1; D possibly corresponds to TRBD1 (6 bases). The ends were cut back, 1 base at V and 10 bases at J, with 20 bases in the middle. The germline V gene encodes CDR1 MNHNS and CDR2 SASEGT. The CDR3 consists of 16 residues.

This clonotype was seen a handful of times. The conserved closing phenylalanine or tryptophan is absent in this CDR3, likely reflecting a read error. This sequence joins TRBV20-1 and TRBJ1-1; D not certain. V lost 6 bases and J 0 bases, leaving 11 bases between the germline ends. The germline CDR1 and CDR2 sequences are DFQATT and SNEGSKA (reference sequence). This CDR3 region has 13 residues. The DNA of the CDR3 is TGCAGTGCGGCGGGCTTTCTGAACACTGAAGCTTTCCTT. It codes for CSAAGFLNTEAFL.

Only a few counts were recorded for this clonotype. The rearrangement joins TRBV6-2 or TRBV6-3 to TRBJ1-1, with no clear D. The germline V gene encodes CDR1 MNHEY and CDR2 SVGEGT. This CDR3 spans 13 amino acids. Trimming removed 2 bases from V and 6 bases from J, with 10 bases in between. CDR3 in amino acids: CASSYPAPPEAFF. The CDR3, as DNA: TGTGCCAGCAGTTACCCGGCCCCCCCTGAAGCTTTCTTT.

This clonotype has ten or more counts. CDR3 nucleotides: TGTGCCAGCGGGGACAGGGGACAAGAGACCCAGTACTTC. This sequence encodes CASGDRGQETQYF. The V and J genes are TRBV2 and TRBJ2-5, with 10 bases that match TRBD1. The CDR3 is made up of 13 amino acids. V dropped 8 bases and J dropped 2; count of bases not matched to a gene: 2. Germline V gene sequence: CDR1 SNHLY, CDR2 FYNNEI.

This clonotype has ten or more counts. This chain joins TRBV20-1 and TRBJ2-3; 9 bases are shared with TRBD2. This CDR3 has 15 amino acids. Trimming took 3 bases from V and 4 from J; bases not matched to a gene: 8. Germline-derived CDR1 and CDR2 are DFQATT and SNEGSKA (reference sequence). The CDR3 reads CSASQRREGSDTQYF. In DNA, the CDR3 is TGCAGTGCTAGTCAGCGGCGGGAGGGGTCAGATACGCAGTATTTT.

This clonotype appeared many times. The chain links TRBV7-8 to TRBJ2-7, with D possibly being TRBD1 (6 bases). Deletions cut 5 bases from V and 8 bases from J, with 16 bases between. The germline V gene encodes CDR1 SGHVS and CDR2 FQNEAQ. CDR3 size: 13 residues. The CDR3 sequence is CASSPWDTPQQYF. The CDR3, as DNA: TGTGCCAGCAGCCCGTGGGACACCCCGCAGCAGTACTTC.

Ten or more counts support this clonotype. J is TRBJ2-7 and V is TRBV7-8, with 8 bases identical to TRBD2. The CDR3 is 16 residues long. With 1 base clipped from V and 3 bases from J, the junction kept 8 bases outside the gene matches. CDR1 is SGHVS, CDR2 FQNEAQ, per germline. In DNA, the CDR3 is TGTGCCAGCAGCTTAGGGTTGCGAGCGGGAGACTACGAGCAGTACTTC. Its protein is CASSLGLRAGDYEQYF.

In this sample, this clonotype turned up many times. V is TRBV4-1 and J is TRBJ2-2; 13 bases align to TRBD2. J lost 2 bases, V lost 1 base, and 4 bases had no gene match. The CDR3 runs 18 residues. The V gene's germline CDR1 is MGHRA and CDR2 YSYEKL. The CDR3 reads CASSQGTSGSRNTGELFF. The CDR3 DNA reads as TGCGCCAGCAGCCAAGGGACTAGCGGGAGTCGAAACACCGGGGAGCTGTTTTTT.

This rearrangement joins TRBV3-1 to TRBJ2-2; D is possibly TRBD2 (6 bases). The CDR3 totals 16 residues. Trimming left V 0 bases short and J 1 base short, with 9 bases between. Per the germline V gene, CDR1 is LGHDT and CDR2 is YNNKEL (reference sequence). CDR3 sequence reads: CASSQETRRNTGELFF. The DNA for the CDR3 is TGTGCCAGCAGCCAAGAGACTAGGCGGAACACCGGGGAGCTGTTTTTT.

This clonotype was seen a few times. V is TRBV14 and J is TRBJ1-1, with 8 positions matching TRBD1. This CDR3 has 13 residues. CDR1 is SGHDN and CDR2 is FVKESK in the germline V gene. The trim removed 6 bases at V and 8 bases at J, leaving 8 bases unmatched. The CDR3 nucleotides are TGTGCCAGCAGTAACCAGGGGGCGTCAGAAGCTTTCTTT. Translated: CASSNQGASEAFF.

This clonotype was seen a handful of times. The chain uses TRBV5-1 and TRBJ2-1; 7 bases are shared with TRBD2. From germline, CDR1 is SGHRS and CDR2 YFSETQ. After removal of 2 bases from V and 6 bases from J, the junction contained 8 bases not matched to a gene. The CDR3 has 15 residues. The CDR3 sequence is CASSFYPGGPNEQFF. Here the CDR3 DNA reads TGCGCCAGCAGCTTTTACCCGGGAGGCCCCAATGAGCAGTTCTTC.

Concerning this clonotype itself: A much larger clone differs by one base, so this may be a read error. Lacking the conserved final phenylalanine or tryptophan, this CDR3 likely reflects a read error. The chain uses TRBV7-6 and TRBJ2-1; 9 bases align to TRBD2. Germline V gene sequence: CDR1 SGHVS, CDR2 FNYEAQ. The CDR3 totals 15 residues. V dropped 3 bases and J dropped 6; count of bases not matched to a gene: 6. Here the CDR3 reads CASSLRLAESNEQFL. CDR3 in DNA: TGTGCCAGCAGCTTGAGACTAGCGGAATCCAATGAGCAGTTCCTC.

The chain carries TRBV19 and TRBJ1-5; no definite D call. V lost 9 bases and J 0 bases, leaving 12 bases between the germline ends. Germline CDR1 reads LNHDA; CDR2 reads SQIVND (reference sequence). The CDR3 covers 14 residues. The CDR3 bases are TGTGCCAGCTCGAAACAGTTTAGCAATCAGCCCCAGCATTTT. Translation gives CASSKQFSNQPQHF.

This clonotype was observed a handful of times. This sequence joins TRBV4-1 and TRBJ1-6; tentatively, D is TRBD1 (5 bases). Germline values: CDR1 MGHRA, CDR2 YSYEKL. The CDR3 loop spans 15 amino acids. V was trimmed by 5 bases and J by 4 bases, leaving 12 bases between them. Here the CDR3 DNA reads TGCGCCAGCAGCTCATTCGGGGGTTATAATTCACCCCTCCACTTT. Amino acid sequence: CASSSFGGYNSPLHF.

This clonotype was picked up a small number of times. The rearrangement uses TRBV7-3 and TRBJ2-3; perhaps TRBD2 as D (6 bases). V lost 5 bases and J 2 bases, leaving 11 bases between the germline ends. Germline lookup yields CDR1 SGHTA and CDR2 FQGTGA. CDR3 length: 14 residues. Here the CDR3 DNA reads TGTGCCAGCAGCACCGGGACTCACACAGATACGCAGTATTTT. Translation: CASSTGTHTDTQYF. Variable domain in full (rest from reference TRBV7-3 and TRBJ2-3): GAGVSQTPSNKVTEKGKYVELRCDPISGHTALYWYRQSLGQGPEFLIYFQGTGAADDSGLPNDRFFAVRPEGSVSTLKIQRTERGDSAVYLCASSTGTHTDTQYFGPGTRLTVL.

In this sample, this clonotype turned up many times. The V and J genes are TRBV20-1 and TRBJ2-3, with TRBD2 identical over 8 bases. Trimming cost V 1 base and J 2 bases; bases outside gene matches: 2. The CDR3 consists of 14 residues. Germline CDR1 and CDR2: DFQATT and SNEGSKA (reference sequence). The CDR3 is CSARVAGNTDTQYF. The CDR3 DNA reads as TGCAGTGCTAGAGTAGCGGGAAACACAGATACGCAGTATTTT.

This clonotype has more than one count but fewer than ten. CDR3 sequence (DNA): TGTGCCAGCAGCCCTCTTAACAGCCAAGGTCTGGACAAAAACATTCAGTACTTC. This codes for CASSPLNSQGLDKNIQYF. The chain links TRBV7-9 to TRBJ2-4; D uncertain. From germline, CDR1 is SEHNR and CDR2 FQNEAQ (reference sequence). This CDR3 region has 18 residues. Trimming shortened V by 5 bases and J by 3 bases, and 23 bases separated the two germline ends.

The chain couples TRBV11-2 to TRBJ2-2; 9 bases fit TRBD2. The CDR3 sequence is 16 residues long. CDR1 SGHAT and CDR2 FQNNGV come from the germline V gene. After removal of 1 base from V and 7 bases from J, the junction contained 7 bases not matched to a gene. In DNA, the CDR3 is TGTGCCAGCAGCTTAGTGATAGCGGGAGCTATCGGGGAGCTGTTTTTT. Translating gives CASSLVIAGAIGELFF.

The chain uses TRBV20-1 and TRBJ1-1, with 10 nucleotides matching TRBD1. The CDR3 covers 15 residues. The germline V gene encodes CDR1 DFQATT and CDR2 SNEGSKA (reference sequence). V lost 6 bases to trimming and J lost 1 base; unmatched junction nucleotides: 8. The CDR3 reads CSAPTGGVWNTEAFF. Here the CDR3 DNA reads TGCAGTGCCCCGACAGGGGGCGTATGGAACACTGAAGCTTTCTTT.

A few counts support this clonotype. The J gene is TRBJ2-7, the V gene TRBV27; 10 bases agree with TRBD2. This CDR3 contains 15 residues. Germline lookup yields CDR1 MNHEY and CDR2 SMNVEV (reference sequence). The J segment lost 2 bases and the V segment lost 4 bases, leaving 5 bases of the junction unmatched. The CDR3 reads CASSYLAGEAYEQYF. CDR3 nucleotide sequence: TGTGCCAGCAGTTATCTAGCGGGGGAAGCCTACGAGCAGTACTTC.

This clonotype has at least ten counts. V and J are TRBV14 and TRBJ2-7; D tentatively fits TRBD1 or TRBD2 (5 bases each). In germline, CDR1 is SGHDN, CDR2 FVKESK. V lost 0 bases and J lost 1, with 10 bases in between. CDR3 length: 15 residues. CDR3 in amino acids: CASSQDWDGSYEQYF. The CDR3 bases are TGTGCCAGCAGCCAAGACTGGGACGGTTCCTACGAGCAGTACTTC.

In this sample, this clonotype turned up a few times. The V call is TRBV12-3 or TRBV12-4, the J call TRBJ2-3; D is possibly TRBD2 (6 bases). This CDR3 comprises 15 residues. Trimming took 6 bases from V and 1 from J, leaving 14 bases between them. CDR3 nucleotides: TGTGCCAGCAGCTATACGGGAGTTGGCACAGATACGCAGTATTTT. It translates to CASSYTGVGTDTQYF.

This clonotype appeared a few times. As DNA, the CDR3 is TGTGCCATCAGCCCGGGACAGGGATCCCGCAATGAGCAGTTCTTC. Its translation is CAISPGQGSRNEQFF. The J gene is TRBJ2-1, the V gene TRBV10-3; TRBD1 matches at 9 bases. CDR1 is ENHRY and CDR2 is SYGVKD in the germline V gene. The CDR3 sequence is 15 residues long. V lost 6 bases, J lost 6 bases, and 9 bases stayed unmatched.

Points on this clonotype: This may be a read error: a much more frequent sequence differs by one nucleotide. The V gene is TRBV12-3 or TRBV12-4, the J gene TRBJ2-7; D unresolved. This CDR3 comprises 12 residues. V shed 2 bases and J shed 5 bases, with 7 bases lying between them. CDR3 nucleotide sequence: TGTGCCAGCAGTTTATTTGGGAACGAGCAGTACTTC. The encoded protein is CASSLFGNEQYF.

This clonotype was counted ten times or more. The CDR3 reads CASGLVVRGVYEQYF. CDR3 DNA: TGTGCTAGTGGTTTGGTAGTGAGGGGCGTGTACGAGCAGTACTTC. This sequence joins TRBV12-5 and TRBJ2-7; D is possibly TRBD1 or TRBD2 (5 bases each). The CDR3 has 15 amino acids. Germline-derived CDR1 and CDR2 are LGHNT and FRNRAP. Trimming left V 0 bases short and J 4 bases short, with 13 bases between.

At least ten counts were recorded for this clonotype. This chain links TRBV11-3 with TRBJ2-1; 9 bases match TRBD2. Germline assignment: CDR1 SGHNT and CDR2 YENEEA. Trimming cost V 3 bases and J 1 base; bases outside gene matches: 4. CDR3 size: 16 residues. CDR3 in DNA: TGTGCCAGCAGCTTCAGGCTAGCGGGATCCTACAATGAGCAGTTCTTC. Amino acid sequence: CASSFRLAGSYNEQFF. The whole variable domain, filled in from reference TRBV11-3 and TRBJ2-1, reads EAGVVQSPRYKIIEKKQPVAFWCNPISGHNTLYWYLQNLGQGPELLIRYENEEAVDDSQLPKDRFSAERLKGVDSTLKIQPAELGDSAVYLCASSFRLAGSYNEQFFGPGTRLTVL.

Ten or more counts support this clonotype. J is TRBJ2-7 and V is TRBV9; 10 bases are a match to TRBD2. CDR1 is SGDLS and CDR2 is YYNGEE in the germline V gene. The junction had 4 bases not matched to a gene; V was cut back by 0 bases and J by 4 bases. This CDR3 has 15 amino acids. CDR3 region: CASSVGSGRTYEQYF. For the CDR3, the DNA is TGTGCCAGCAGCGTAGGTAGCGGGAGGACGTACGAGCAGTACTTC.